The clone carrying this TCR beta chain was observed a few times. As handled by the study authors: It was from reference gene primer amplification that nucleated cell counts were estimated. Repertoires were generated with immunoSEQ multiplex PCR, while TCRdb's copy carries only in-frame clones and drops some. V and J calls plus clone size are reproduced from that table; the DNA served to infer D and trimming. The top ten hold roughly 15% of the sample, which has 150,000 or so clones, around 80% seen once. The sample comes from a study of blood T cell repertoires in COVID-19. Turning to the study itself: Both acute and convalescent COVID-19 samples were obtained from the United States, Italy and Spain. From T cells, B-cell-depleted T cells, or PBMCs came the material, which was cDNA or gDNA.

V was pared by 0 bases and J by 8 bases, with 17 bases between. The CDR3 covers 15 residues. Per the germline V gene, CDR1 is MNHNS and CDR2 is SASEGT. V and J are TRBV6-1 and TRBJ2-7; no clear D. The source material was peripheral blood. This receptor was identified in a human donor with acute or convalescent COVID-19. The donor label of this sample is uncertain. As DNA, the CDR3 is TGTGCCAGCAGTGAAGCGTTGTCTACATTAGCCCAGCAGTACTTC. Translating it yields CASSEALSTLAQQYF.